One and the same sample provided the 32 T cell receptor beta chains below, sequenced in a study of T cell responses to AZD1222 COVID-19 vaccine. TCRdb's copy holds only in-frame clones and misses some; the assay was immunoSEQ multiplex PCR. The repertoire has about 170,000 clones, around 90% of them found once; the top ten carry roughly 1.5%. The sequences come from peripheral blood, collected on day 0 of AZD1222 vaccination. The receptors originated from an adult in good health.

The table lists this clone with a few counts. This sequence joins TRBV2 and TRBJ2-7; the D gene is possibly TRBD2 (6 bases). Germline V gives CDR1 SNHLY, CDR2 FYNNEI. V was pared by 3 bases and J by 0 bases, with 12 bases between. This CDR3 is built from 15 residues. CDR3 coding DNA: TGTGCCAGCAGTGACGTGCAGGGAGGCTCCTACGAGCAGTACTTC. As protein: CASSDVQGGSYEQYF.

This clone was found once. The CDR3 sequence: CASSLILGKEGEQFF. CDR3 bases: TGTGCCAGCAGCTTAATATTAGGGAAGGAAGGTGAGCAGTTCTTC. J is TRBJ2-1 and V is TRBV7-9; D is unresolved. Trimming cost V 2 bases and J 9 bases, with 17 bases left between them. From germline, CDR1 is SEHNR and CDR2 FQNEAQ (reference sequence). This CDR3 is built from 15 residues.

This chain joins TRBV19 and TRBJ2-1; 11 nucleotides agree with TRBD2. CDR1 and CDR2 from the germline V gene are LNHDA and SQIVND (reference sequence). J was trimmed by 3 bases and V by 1 base; bases with no gene match: 5. CDR3 length equals 17 residues. The CDR3 reads CASSIGSGLAVYNEQFF. DNA of the CDR3: TGTGCCAGTAGTATAGGCTCGGGACTAGCGGTCTACAATGAGCAGTTCTTC.

The chain carries TRBV5-1 and TRBJ2-7; 8 nucleotides match TRBD1. The CDR3 runs to 14 residues. J was trimmed by 7 bases and V by 2 bases; bases with no gene match: 8. Germline V gene sequence: CDR1 SGHRS, CDR2 YFSETQ. The CDR3 protein is CASSFGQGAGEQYF. The CDR3 region has the DNA TGCGCCAGCAGCTTTGGCCAGGGGGCTGGGGAGCAGTACTTC.

This chain uses TRBV12-3 or TRBV12-4 with TRBJ1-2, with D unclear. The CDR3 has 13 residues. Trimming left V 2 bases short and J 4 bases short, with 8 bases between. CDR3 nucleotide sequence: TGTGCCAGCAGTTTAAGGGCAACCTATGGCTACACCTTC. The encoded protein is CASSLRATYGYTF.

This CDR3 reads CASSSPGQGNNEQFF. CDR3 DNA sequence: TGTGCCAGCAGCTCACCGGGACAGGGTAATAATGAGCAGTTCTTC. The chain carries TRBV27 and TRBJ2-1; TRBD1 matches at 9 bases. Germline trimming cut 6 bases from V and 7 bases from J; bases unmatched to any gene: 10. Germline-derived CDR1 and CDR2 are MNHEY and SMNVEV (reference sequence). This CDR3 is 15 amino acids long.

This clone has a single count. This rearrangement joins TRBV19 to TRBJ1-4, with TRBD1 as a possible D gene (6 bases). The germline V gene has CDR1 LNHDA and CDR2 SQIVND (reference sequence). V shed 5 bases and J shed 7 bases, with 20 bases lying between them. This CDR3 is built from 16 residues. The CDR3 loop is CASSSPLGARSEKLFF. The CDR3 DNA reads as TGTGCCAGTAGTTCTCCCTTGGGGGCGCGGAGTGAAAAACTGTTTTTT.

This chain connects TRBV7-2 to TRBJ1-2, with D maybe TRBD1 (5 bases). The CDR3 loop spans 15 amino acids. The V end lost 3 bases, the J end lost 6 bases, and 17 bases lay between the germline ends. Germline loops: CDR1 SGHTA, CDR2 FQGNSA. This CDR3 is CASSFMGGAVDGYTF. The DNA of the CDR3 is TGTGCCAGCAGCTTTATGGGTGGGGCGGTTGATGGCTACACCTTC.

The rearrangement links TRBV6-1 to TRBJ1-6; D remains unclear. The CDR3 is made up of 13 amino acids. V lost 5 bases and J lost 14, with 16 bases in between. The germline V gene has CDR1 MNHNS and CDR2 SASEGT. The CDR3 DNA reads as TGTGCCAGCAGTTTGACCGCAGCCTTAGCCCTCCACTTT. The encoded protein is CASSLTAALALHF.

As DNA, the CDR3 is TGTGCCAGCAGTTACGAACAGTTTTCACCCCTCCACTTT. This sequence encodes CASSYEQFSPLHF. This chain connects TRBV6-6 to TRBJ1-6; D call uncertain. Trimming left V 2 bases short and J 9 bases short, with 8 bases between. The germline V gene encodes CDR1 MNHNY and CDR2 SVGAGI (reference sequence). The CDR3 is 13 residues long.

The chain recombines TRBV2 with TRBJ1-5, with 8 positions matching TRBD1. This CDR3 region has 14 residues. V trimming: 6 bases; J trimming: 6 bases; junction bases outside the gene matches: 7. CDR1 and CDR2 from the germline V gene are SNHLY and FYNNEI. CDR3 nucleotide sequence: TGTGCCAGCAGATCCGACAGGGGCCCTCAGCCCCAGCATTTT. Translation gives CASRSDRGPQPQHF.

The chain combines TRBV10-2 with TRBJ1-5; D is possibly TRBD1 (5 bases). CDR1 WSHSY and CDR2 SAAADI come from the germline V gene. Trimming cost V 0 bases and J 0 bases, with 9 bases left between them. The CDR3 length is 16 residues. CDR3 bases: TGCGCCAGCAGTGAGTCGGGCGGGGGTAGCAATCAGCCCCAGCATTTT. Translation gives CASSESGGGSNQPQHF.

The chain joins TRBV5-3 to TRBJ2-7; 7 bases map to TRBD1. TRBV5-3 is recorded as an ORF, its role being uncertain. V was clipped by 4 bases and J by 5 bases; unmatched bases: 9. The CDR3 has 14 residues. Here the CDR3 reads CARSQNTGAHEQYF. The CDR3 nucleotides read TGTGCCAGAAGCCAAAATACAGGGGCCCACGAGCAGTACTTC.

The chain employs TRBV10-3 and TRBJ2-7; D uncertain. The CDR3 length is 14 residues. The V end was cut by 10 bases, the J end by 2 bases, with 18 bases between. The germline V gene has CDR1 ENHRY and CDR2 SYGVKD. Here the CDR3 reads CATRVSRFPYEQYF. The CDR3 DNA is TGTGCCACCCGTGTAAGCCGATTTCCCTACGAGCAGTACTTC.

The V and J genes are TRBV30 and TRBJ1-1; D is possibly TRBD1 (5 bases). Looked up from germline, CDR1 is GTSNPN and CDR2 is SVGIG (reference sequence). The CDR3 is made up of 14 amino acids. V dropped 0 bases and J dropped 4 bases, with 12 bases sitting between them. The CDR3 sequence: CAWSVDPGSTEAFF. The CDR3 DNA reads as TGTGCCTGGAGTGTAGATCCAGGGAGCACTGAAGCTTTCTTT.

The CDR3: CASSQRGGSGGTEAFF. The CDR3 region has the DNA TGTGCCAGCAGCCAGCGGGGGGGAAGTGGTGGGACTGAAGCTTTCTTT. This chain links TRBV6-6 with TRBJ1-1, with D maybe TRBD1 (5 bases). Trimming removed 6 bases at V and 5 bases at J, with 22 bases between. Germline CDR1 and CDR2: MNHNY and SVGAGI (reference sequence). CDR3 length: 16 amino acids.

CDR3 amino acids: CASSYSRGGRYTEAFF. For the CDR3, the DNA is TGTGCCAGCAGTTACTCGAGAGGGGGCAGGTACACTGAAGCTTTCTTT. The rearrangement uses TRBV6-5 and TRBJ1-1; 7 positions match TRBD1. Looked up from germline, CDR1 is MNHEY and CDR2 is SVGAGI. This CDR3 comprises 16 residues. V lost 0 bases to trimming and J lost 3 bases; unmatched junction nucleotides: 7.

This clone was observed once. V is TRBV15 and J is TRBJ2-5; TRBD2 aligns across 14 bases. In germline, CDR1 is LNHNV, CDR2 YYDKDF (reference sequence). The CDR3 sequence is 14 residues long. V trimming: 9 bases; J trimming: 5 bases; junction bases outside the gene matches: 5. CDR3 sequence (DNA): TGTGCCACGACTAGCGGGAGGGCCGCGGAGACCCAGTACTTC. This codes for CATTSGRAAETQYF.

The chain recombines TRBV9 with TRBJ2-7, with TRBD2 matching over 8 bases. The CDR3 spans 15 residues. Germline CDR1 reads SGDLS; CDR2 reads YYNGEE. The V gene end was trimmed by 1 base and the J gene end by 2 bases; junction bases not matched to a gene: 5. The CDR3 nucleotides are TGTGCCAGCAGCGTATGGGGTAGCGGGACCTACGAGCAGTACTTC. Amino acids: CASSVWGSGTYEQYF.

The gene calls are TRBV6-5 and TRBJ1-3, with unresolved D. The V and J ends lost 6 bases and 0 bases respectively, with 6 bases between them. Per germline, CDR1 MNHEY and CDR2 SVGAGI. The CDR3 extends over 13 amino acids. This chain's CDR3 is CASRRTSGNTIYF. The CDR3 bases are TGTGCCAGCAGAAGGACCTCTGGAAACACCATATATTTT.

V is TRBV12-2 and J is TRBJ1-1. TRBV12-2 corresponds to a pseudogene. The CDR3 consists of 17 residues. This CDR3 is CASRLVGDQAANTEAFF. CDR3 DNA sequence: TGTGCAAGTCGCTTAGTAGGGGACCAGGCAGCGAACACTGAAGCTTTCTTT.

The chain is built from TRBV5-1 and TRBJ2-1; unclear D gene. This CDR3 spans 15 amino acids. The germline V and J ends were trimmed by 7 bases and 6 bases, with 20 bases remaining between them. Germline values: CDR1 SGHRS, CDR2 YFSETQ. The CDR3 sequence is CASAQMTPTSNEQFF. Here the CDR3 DNA reads TGCGCCAGCGCCCAGATGACTCCGACGAGCAATGAGCAGTTCTTC.

The V gene is TRBV24-1, the J gene TRBJ2-5; no reliable D call. V dropped 3 bases and J dropped 4 bases, with 11 bases sitting between them. The germline V gene has CDR1 KGHDR and CDR2 SFDVKD. This CDR3 is built from 14 residues. CDR3 sequence reads: CATSDGTGGETQYF. DNA for the CDR3: TGTGCCACCAGTGATGGAACTGGCGGAGAGACCCAGTACTTC.

CDR3 DNA: TGCGCCAGCAGCCCCGGGACTAGATTAGAGACCCAGTACTTC. This translates into CASSPGTRLETQYF. The chain employs TRBV5-1 and TRBJ2-5; 8 positions match TRBD2. Trimming removed 4 bases from V and 4 bases from J; junction bases left unmatched: 6. This CDR3 contains 14 residues. The V gene's germline CDR1 is SGHRS and CDR2 YFSETQ.

The V gene is TRBV30, the J gene TRBJ1-6, with D tentatively TRBD1 (6 bases). This CDR3 region has 12 residues. V lost 7 bases and J lost 6, with 10 bases in between. CDR1 is GTSNPN, CDR2 SVGIG, per germline (reference sequence). CDR3 in amino acids: CASGHPNSPLHF. The CDR3 nucleotides read TGTGCCTCGGGACATCCTAATTCACCCCTCCACTTT.

The chain couples TRBV6-2 or TRBV6-3 to TRBJ2-7; TRBD1 matches at 7 bases. Looked up from germline, CDR1 is MNHEY and CDR2 is SVGEGT. J lost 7 bases, V lost 5 bases, and 14 bases had no gene match. This CDR3 is built from 15 residues. DNA for the CDR3: TGTGCCAGCAGTAAATGGACAGGCCTCTCGTGGGAGCAGTACTTC. It translates to CASSKWTGLSWEQYF.

Points on this clone: A read error may account for a junction end that differs from germline. V is TRBV7-7 and J is TRBJ2-3, with D perhaps matching TRBD1 or TRBD2 (7 bases each). The CDR3 has 18 residues. CDR1 is SSHAT and CDR2 is FNYEAQ in the germline V gene (reference sequence). CDR3 DNA sequence: TGTGCTAGCAGCTTAGGCAGGGGGGGGAACCTGTTCATGGATACGCAGTATTTT. Its protein product is CASSLGRGGNLFMDTQYF.

V and J are TRBV2 and TRBJ2-7, with 7 bases matching TRBD1. Germline CDR1 reads SNHLY; CDR2 reads FYNNEI. The CDR3 is made up of 14 amino acids. V was pared by 7 bases and J by 0 bases, with 6 bases of the junction left unmatched. The CDR3 DNA sequence: TGTGCCAGCAATCCGGGACAGCTCTCCTACGAGCAGTACTTC. Translation: CASNPGQLSYEQYF.

The V call is TRBV6-5, the J call TRBJ2-1; D unresolved. Germline-derived CDR1 and CDR2 are MNHEY and SVGAGI. The CDR3 is 13 amino acids. V dropped 8 bases and J dropped 1 base, with 9 bases sitting between them. CDR3: CASLGASYNEQFF. In DNA, the CDR3 is TGTGCCAGCCTTGGTGCTTCCTACAATGAGCAGTTCTTC.

The chain recombines TRBV6-2 or TRBV6-3 with TRBJ2-3; 8 bases agree with TRBD1. Germline V gives CDR1 MNHEY, CDR2 SVGEGT. Germline trimming cut 0 bases from V and 4 bases from J; bases unmatched to any gene: 6. The CDR3 is 16 amino acids. The CDR3: CASSYSSSGGPDTQYF. The CDR3 coding sequence is TGTGCCAGCAGTTACTCGAGTTCAGGGGGCCCAGATACGCAGTATTTT.

This chain joins TRBV30 and TRBJ1-5; 12 positions match TRBD1. V lost 3 bases, J lost 1 base, and 4 bases stayed unmatched. The CDR3 runs to 16 residues. Germline V gene sequence: CDR1 GTSNPN, CDR2 SVGIG (reference sequence). The CDR3 DNA reads as TGTGCCTGGAGCGGGGGGACAGGGGGCAGCAATCAGCCCCAGCATTTT. Its translation: CAWSGGTGGSNQPQHF. Full variable domain (outside the CDR3, taken from reference TRBV30 and TRBJ1-5): SQTIHQWPATLVQPVGSPLSLECTVEGTSNPNLYWYRQAAGRGLQLLFYSVGIGQISSEVPQNLSASRPQDRQFILSSKKLLLSDSGFYLCAWSGGTGGSNQPQHFGDGTRLSIL.

The V gene is TRBV7-9, the J gene TRBJ1-4; possible D gene TRBD1, 5 bases. Deletions cut 1 base from V and 7 bases from J, with 13 bases between. This CDR3 spans 15 amino acids. Germline V CDR1 and CDR2: SEHNR, FQNEAQ (reference sequence). CDR3 protein: CASSLGSAGTEKLFF. The CDR3 DNA follows: TGTGCCAGCAGCTTAGGATCGGCAGGGACTGAAAAACTGTTTTTT.